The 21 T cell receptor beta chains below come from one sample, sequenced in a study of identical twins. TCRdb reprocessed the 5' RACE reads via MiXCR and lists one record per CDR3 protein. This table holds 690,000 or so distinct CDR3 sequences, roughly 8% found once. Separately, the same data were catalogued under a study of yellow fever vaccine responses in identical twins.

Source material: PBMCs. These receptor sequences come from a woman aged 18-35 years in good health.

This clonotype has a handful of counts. DNA for the CDR3: TGCGCCAGCAGCTTGGGTAGGCGACTAGCCACCTACGAGCAGTACTTC. It codes for CASSLGRRLATYEQYF. The J gene is TRBJ2-7, the V gene TRBV5-1, with TRBD2 matching over 7 bases. Germline CDR1 reads SGHRS; CDR2 reads YFSETQ. The junction had 8 bases not matched to a gene; V was cut back by 0 bases and J by 2 bases. This CDR3 is built from 16 residues.

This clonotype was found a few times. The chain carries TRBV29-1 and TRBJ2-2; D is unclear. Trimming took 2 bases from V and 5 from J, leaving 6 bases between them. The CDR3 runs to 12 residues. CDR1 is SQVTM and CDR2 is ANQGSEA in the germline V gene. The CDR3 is CSVESTTGELFF. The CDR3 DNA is TGCAGCGTTGAAAGCACTACCGGGGAGCTGTTTTTT.

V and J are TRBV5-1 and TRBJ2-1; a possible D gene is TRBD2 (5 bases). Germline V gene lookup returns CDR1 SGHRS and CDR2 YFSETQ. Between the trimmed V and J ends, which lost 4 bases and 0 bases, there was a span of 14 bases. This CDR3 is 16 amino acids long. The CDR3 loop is CASSPRTSSSYNEQFF. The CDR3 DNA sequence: TGCGCCAGCAGCCCGCGGACTTCCAGCTCCTACAATGAGCAGTTCTTC.

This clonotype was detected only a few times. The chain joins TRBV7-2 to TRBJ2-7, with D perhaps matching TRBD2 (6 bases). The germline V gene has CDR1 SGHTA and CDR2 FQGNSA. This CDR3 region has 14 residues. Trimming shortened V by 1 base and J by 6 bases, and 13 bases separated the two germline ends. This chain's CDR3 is CASSLEIGAGEQYF. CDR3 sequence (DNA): TGTGCCAGCAGCTTAGAAATTGGAGCGGGCGAGCAGTACTTC.

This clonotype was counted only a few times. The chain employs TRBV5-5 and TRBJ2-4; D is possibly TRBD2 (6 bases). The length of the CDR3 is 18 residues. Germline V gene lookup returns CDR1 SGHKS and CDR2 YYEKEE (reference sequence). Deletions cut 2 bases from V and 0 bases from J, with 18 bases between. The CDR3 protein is CASSFRLVPPIAKNIQYF. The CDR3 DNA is TGTGCCAGCAGCTTTAGACTAGTACCTCCTATAGCCAAAAACATTCAGTACTTC.

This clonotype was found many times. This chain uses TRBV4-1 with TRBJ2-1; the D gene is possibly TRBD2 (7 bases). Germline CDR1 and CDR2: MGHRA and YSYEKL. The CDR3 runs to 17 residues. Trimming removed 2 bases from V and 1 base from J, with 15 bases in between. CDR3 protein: CASSQRGGEGSYNEQFF. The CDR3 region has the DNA TGCGCCAGCAGCCAAAGGGGGGGAGAGGGGTCCTACAATGAGCAGTTCTTC.

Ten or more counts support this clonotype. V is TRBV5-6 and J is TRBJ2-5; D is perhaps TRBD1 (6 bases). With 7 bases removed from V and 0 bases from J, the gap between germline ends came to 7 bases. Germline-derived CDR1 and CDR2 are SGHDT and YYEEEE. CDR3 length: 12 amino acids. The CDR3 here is CASGQNQETQYF. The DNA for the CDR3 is TGTGCCAGCGGACAGAACCAAGAGACCCAGTACTTC.

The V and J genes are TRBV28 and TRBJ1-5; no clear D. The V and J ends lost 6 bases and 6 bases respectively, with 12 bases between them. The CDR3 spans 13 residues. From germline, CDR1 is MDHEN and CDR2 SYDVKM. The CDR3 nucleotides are TGTGCCAGCAGCCCACCGAGGCCTCAGCCCCAGCATTTT. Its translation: CASSPPRPQPQHF. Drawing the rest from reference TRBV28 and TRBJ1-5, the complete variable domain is DVKVTQSSRYLVKRTGEKVFLECVQDMDHENMFWYRQDPGLGLRLIYFSYDVKMKEKGDIPEGYSVSREKKERFSLILESASTNQTSMYLCASSPPRPQPQHFGDGTRLSIL.

CDR3 DNA sequence: TGTGCCAGCAGTTTTAGGGCAACTGGGGCCAACGTCCTGACTTTC. This codes for CASSFRATGANVLTF. This rearrangement joins TRBV12-3 or TRBV12-4 to TRBJ2-6; D not certain. Trimming took 3 bases from V and 2 from J, leaving 8 bases between them. This CDR3 has 15 amino acids.

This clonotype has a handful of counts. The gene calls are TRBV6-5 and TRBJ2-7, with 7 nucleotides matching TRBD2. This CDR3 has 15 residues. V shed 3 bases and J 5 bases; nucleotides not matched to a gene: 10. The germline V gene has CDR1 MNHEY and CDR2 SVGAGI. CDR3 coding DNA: TGTGCCAGCAGTTATACCGGGACTACCACTGACGAGCAGTACTTC. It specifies CASSYTGTTTDEQYF.

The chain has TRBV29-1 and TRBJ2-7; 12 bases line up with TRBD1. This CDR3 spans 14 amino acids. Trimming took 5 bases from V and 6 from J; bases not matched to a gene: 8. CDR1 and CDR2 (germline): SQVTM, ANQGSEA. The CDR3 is CSVSKGTGGVEQYF. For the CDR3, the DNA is TGCAGCGTTTCAAAGGGGACAGGGGGCGTCGAGCAGTACTTC.

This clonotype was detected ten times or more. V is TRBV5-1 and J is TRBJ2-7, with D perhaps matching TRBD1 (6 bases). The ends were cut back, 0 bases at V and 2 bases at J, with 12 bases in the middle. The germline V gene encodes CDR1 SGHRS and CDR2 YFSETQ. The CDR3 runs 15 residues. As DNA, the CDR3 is TGCGCCAGCAGCTTGGAGCAGGGGAGTCCCTACGAGCAGTACTTC. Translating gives CASSLEQGSPYEQYF.

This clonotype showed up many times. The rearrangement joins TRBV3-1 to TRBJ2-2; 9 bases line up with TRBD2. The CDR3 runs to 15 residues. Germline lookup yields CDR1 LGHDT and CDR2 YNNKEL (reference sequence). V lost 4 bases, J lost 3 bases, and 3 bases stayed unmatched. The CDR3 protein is CASSLVAGDTGELFF. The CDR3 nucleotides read TGTGCCAGCAGCCTGGTAGCGGGAGACACCGGGGAGCTGTTTTTT. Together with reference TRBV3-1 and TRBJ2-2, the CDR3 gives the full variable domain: DTAVSQTPKYLVTQMGNDKSIKCEQNLGHDTMYWYKQDSKKFLKIMFSYNNKELIINETVPNRFSPKSPDKAHLNLHINSLELGDSAVYFCASSLVAGDTGELFFGEGSRLTVL.

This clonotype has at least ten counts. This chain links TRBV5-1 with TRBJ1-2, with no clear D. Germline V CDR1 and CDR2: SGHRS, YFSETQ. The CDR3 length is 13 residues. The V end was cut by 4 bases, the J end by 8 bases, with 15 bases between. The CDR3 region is CASSRDPLEGYTF. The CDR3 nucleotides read TGCGCCAGCAGCCGAGACCCCCTGGAAGGCTACACCTTC.

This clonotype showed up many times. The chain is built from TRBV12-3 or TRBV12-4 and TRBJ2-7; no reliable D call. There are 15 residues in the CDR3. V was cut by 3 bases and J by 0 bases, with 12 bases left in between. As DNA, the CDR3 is TGTGCCAGCAGTTTCGGCGGAAGCCTCTCCTACGAGCAGTACTTC. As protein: CASSFGGSLSYEQYF.

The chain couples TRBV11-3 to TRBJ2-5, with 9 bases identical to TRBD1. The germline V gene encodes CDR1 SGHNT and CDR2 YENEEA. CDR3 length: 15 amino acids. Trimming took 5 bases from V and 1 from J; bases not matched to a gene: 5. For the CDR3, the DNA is TGTGCCAGCAGCATAGGACAGGGGTCCCAAGAGACCCAGTACTTC. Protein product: CASSIGQGSQETQYF.

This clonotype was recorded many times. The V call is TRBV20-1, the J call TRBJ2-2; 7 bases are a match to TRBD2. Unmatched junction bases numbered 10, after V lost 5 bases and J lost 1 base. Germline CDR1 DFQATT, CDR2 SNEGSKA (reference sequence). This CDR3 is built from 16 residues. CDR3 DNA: TGCAGTGCTCCCTCGGGCCAGCGGGAGAACACCGGGGAGCTGTTTTTT. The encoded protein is CSAPSGQRENTGELFF.

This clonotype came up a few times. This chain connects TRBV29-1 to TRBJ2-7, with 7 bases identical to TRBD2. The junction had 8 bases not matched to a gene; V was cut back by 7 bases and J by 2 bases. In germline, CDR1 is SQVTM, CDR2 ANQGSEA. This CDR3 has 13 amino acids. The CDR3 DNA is TGCAGCGCTACCGGGAGCGGGGCCTACGAGCAGTACTTC. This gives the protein CSATGSGAYEQYF.

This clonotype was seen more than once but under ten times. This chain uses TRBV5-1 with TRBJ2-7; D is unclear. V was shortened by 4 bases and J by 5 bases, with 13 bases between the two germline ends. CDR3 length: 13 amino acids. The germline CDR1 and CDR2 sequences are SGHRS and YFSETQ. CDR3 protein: CASSPPFPDEQYF. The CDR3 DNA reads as TGCGCCAGCAGCCCCCCCTTTCCCGACGAGCAGTACTTC.

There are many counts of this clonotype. The CDR3 loop is CASSLNPGVETQYF. The CDR3 DNA follows: TGTGCCAGCAGTTTGAACCCAGGGGTAGAGACCCAGTACTTC. V is TRBV28 and J is TRBJ2-5; D may be TRBD1 (6 bases). CDR1 and CDR2 from the germline V gene are MDHEN and SYDVKM. The CDR3 spans 14 residues. The V end was cut by 3 bases, the J end by 4 bases, with 12 bases between.

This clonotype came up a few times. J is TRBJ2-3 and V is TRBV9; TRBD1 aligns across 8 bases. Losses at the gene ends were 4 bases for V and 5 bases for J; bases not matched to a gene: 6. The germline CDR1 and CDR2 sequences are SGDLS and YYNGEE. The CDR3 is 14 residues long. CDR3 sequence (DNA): TGTGCCAGCAGCACACGGACAGGGAGAGATACGCAGTATTTT. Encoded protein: CASSTRTGRDTQYF.